The rows below give T cell receptor beta chains drawn from one sample of a study of T cell repertoires in cytomegalovirus infection. One entry per CDR3 protein, called by TCRdb with MiXCR from the reads. The top ten hold under 15% of the sample, which has some 920,000 distinct CDR3 sequences, approximately 33% seen once. Their antigen targets remain unknown. The material was cultured CD8+ T cells from PBMCs, obtained from culture after CMV antigen stimulation. Receptors originate from a human donor in good health (CMV status not recorded). Some clones in this sample may be carry-over from other donors' samples. Both conserved end residues are part of each CDR3. Each record gives: CDR3 length, J gene, V gene, CDR3 protein.

CDR3 length: 13; J gene: TRBJ2-3; V gene: TRBV6-8; CDR3 protein: CASSYSVGDTQYF
CDR3 length: 19; J gene: TRBJ2-1; V gene: TRBV7-6; CDR3 protein: CASSNAGTSGGAFYNEQFF
CDR3 length: 15; J gene: TRBJ2-1; V gene: TRBV6-2/TRBV6-3; CDR3 protein: CASSYFLARYNEQFF
CDR3 length: 15; J gene: TRBJ1-2; V gene: TRBV7-9; CDR3 protein: CASSSRDRELDGYTF
CDR3 length: 14; J gene: TRBJ2-1; V gene: TRBV7-8; CDR3 protein: CASSPSGGRNEQFF
CDR3 length: 12; J gene: TRBJ1-1; V gene: TRBV6-1; CDR3 protein: CASSVGYTEAFF
CDR3 length: 14; J gene: TRBJ1-1; V gene: TRBV7-4; CDR3 protein: CASRPADRTSEAFF
CDR3 length: 13; J gene: TRBJ2-7; V gene: TRBV2; CDR3 protein: CASSEARGSEQYF
CDR3 length: 15; J gene: TRBJ1-5; V gene: TRBV2; CDR3 protein: CASRSGSYSNQPQHF
CDR3 length: 14; J gene: TRBJ1-1; V gene: TRBV10-3; CDR3 protein: CAIRPDQTLTEAFF
CDR3 length: 14; J gene: TRBJ1-2; V gene: TRBV6-6; CDR3 protein: CASSYRSGDGGYTF
CDR3 length: 14; J gene: TRBJ1-1; V gene: TRBV9; CDR3 protein: CASSVGQLNTEAFF
CDR3 length: 16; J gene: TRBJ2-2; V gene: TRBV7-7; CDR3 protein: CASSPPGQGFNGELFF
CDR3 length: 14; J gene: TRBJ1-1; V gene: TRBV4-1; CDR3 protein: CASSQDRVDTEAFF
CDR3 length: 17; J gene: TRBJ2-1; V gene: TRBV19; CDR3 protein: CASSILSGGHLYNEQFF
CDR3 length: 15; J gene: TRBJ1-1; V gene: TRBV4-1; CDR3 protein: CASSQDLRVGTEAFF
CDR3 length: 15; J gene: TRBJ1-1; V gene: TRBV10-3; CDR3 protein: CAISVLGTGNTEAFF
CDR3 length: 12; J gene: TRBJ1-5; V gene: TRBV4-1; CDR3 protein: CASSQSGQPQHF
CDR3 length: 18; J gene: TRBJ2-7; V gene: TRBV7-9; CDR3 protein: CASSLPGQGLLSAYEQYF
CDR3 length: 14; J gene: TRBJ2-3; V gene: TRBV7-8; CDR3 protein: CASSLRLVSDTQYF
CDR3 length: 13; J gene: TRBJ2-5; V gene: TRBV7-2; CDR3 protein: CASRRTGMVTQYF
CDR3 length: 13; J gene: TRBJ2-1; V gene: TRBV5-6; CDR3 protein: CASSLGQPNEQFF
CDR3 length: 15; J gene: TRBJ2-1; V gene: TRBV4-1; CDR3 protein: CASSQEDSGSNEQFF
CDR3 length: 12; J gene: TRBJ1-1; V gene: TRBV6-1; CDR3 protein: CASSLQHTEAFF
CDR3 length: 15; J gene: TRBJ2-1; V gene: TRBV6-5; CDR3 protein: CASSYYGGGYNEQFF
CDR3 length: 18; J gene: TRBJ2-7; V gene: TRBV5-4; CDR3 protein: CASSPPSGASTNTYEQYF
CDR3 length: 13; J gene: TRBJ2-7; V gene: TRBV19; CDR3 protein: CASSMAGDYEQYF
CDR3 length: 16; J gene: TRBJ1-4; V gene: TRBV13; CDR3 protein: CASSSSAFRDREKLFF
CDR3 length: 16; J gene: TRBJ2-1; V gene: TRBV6-1; CDR3 protein: CASSLTGTGVRNEQFF
CDR3 length: 13; J gene: TRBJ1-1; V gene: TRBV27; CDR3 protein: CASRPGVGTEAFF
CDR3 length: 12; J gene: TRBJ2-7; V gene: TRBV7-2; CDR3 protein: CASSLTGDEQYF
CDR3 length: 13; J gene: TRBJ2-7; V gene: TRBV10-2; CDR3 protein: CASSLFREDEQYF
CDR3 length: 14; J gene: TRBJ2-5; V gene: TRBV10-3; CDR3 protein: CAISEVVGLETQYF
CDR3 length: 15; J gene: TRBJ1-1; V gene: TRBV9; CDR3 protein: CASSVSGGGHTEAFF
CDR3 length: 14; J gene: TRBJ1-1; V gene: TRBV6-2/TRBV6-3; CDR3 protein: CASSSDFLNTEAFF
CDR3 length: 16; J gene: TRBJ1-1; V gene: TRBV19; CDR3 protein: CASSILNHRMNTEAFF
CDR3 length: 17; J gene: TRBJ2-1; V gene: TRBV11-3; CDR3 protein: CASSLRRGGTQINEQFF
CDR3 length: 16; J gene: TRBJ2-5; V gene: TRBV7-8; CDR3 protein: CASSLEAGVPGETQYF
CDR3 length: 17; J gene: TRBJ2-1; V gene: TRBV7-8; CDR3 protein: CASSIWGKVSSYNEQFF
CDR3 length: 16; J gene: TRBJ2-5; V gene: TRBV7-9; CDR3 protein: CASSLAGTGDSETQYF
CDR3 length: 16; J gene: TRBJ2-1; V gene: TRBV7-9; CDR3 protein: CASSLSSTSSYNEQFF
CDR3 length: 17; J gene: TRBJ1-1; V gene: TRBV6-8; CDR3 protein: CASSYLGGGLMNTEAFF
CDR3 length: 17; J gene: TRBJ2-1; V gene: TRBV19; CDR3 protein: CASSIPSEGLTYNEQFF
CDR3 length: 15; J gene: TRBJ1-3; V gene: TRBV5-4; CDR3 protein: CASSTGTGTGNTIYF
CDR3 length: 12; J gene: TRBJ1-1; V gene: TRBV20-1; CDR3 protein: CSAGQGGTEAFF